Reported below is one TCR beta chain. This sample is part of a study of T cell changes during pregnancy in multiple sclerosis. The protocol was immunoSEQ multiplex PCR, while the TCRdb copy is restricted to in-frame clones and leaves out a portion. The sample carries 55,000 to 80,000 clones, approximately 93% recorded once. The V gene's germline CDR1 is SGHNT and CDR2 YYREEE (reference sequence). The V gene end was trimmed by 0 bases and the J gene end by 5 bases; junction bases not matched to a gene: 8. The CDR3 covers 17 residues. The clonotype originates from a female donor with multiple sclerosis, enrolled in a pregnancy study. The chain links TRBV5-4 to TRBJ2-3; 11 bases match TRBD2. Here the sequenced sample was CD8+ T cells from peripheral blood mononuclear cells, taken in the second trimester of pregnancy. In DNA, the CDR3 is TGTGCCAGCAGCTTGGTAGGTAGCGGGAGGGCCAAAGATACGCAGTATTTT. Translated, it gives CASSLVGSGRAKDTQYF. The variable domain in full, completed from reference TRBV5-4 and TRBJ2-3, reads ETGVTQSPTHLIKTRGQQVTLRCSSQSGHNTVSWYQQALGQGPQFIFQYYREEENGRGNFPPRFSGLQFPNYSSELNVNALELDDSALYLCASSLVGSGRAKDTQYFGPGTRLTVL.